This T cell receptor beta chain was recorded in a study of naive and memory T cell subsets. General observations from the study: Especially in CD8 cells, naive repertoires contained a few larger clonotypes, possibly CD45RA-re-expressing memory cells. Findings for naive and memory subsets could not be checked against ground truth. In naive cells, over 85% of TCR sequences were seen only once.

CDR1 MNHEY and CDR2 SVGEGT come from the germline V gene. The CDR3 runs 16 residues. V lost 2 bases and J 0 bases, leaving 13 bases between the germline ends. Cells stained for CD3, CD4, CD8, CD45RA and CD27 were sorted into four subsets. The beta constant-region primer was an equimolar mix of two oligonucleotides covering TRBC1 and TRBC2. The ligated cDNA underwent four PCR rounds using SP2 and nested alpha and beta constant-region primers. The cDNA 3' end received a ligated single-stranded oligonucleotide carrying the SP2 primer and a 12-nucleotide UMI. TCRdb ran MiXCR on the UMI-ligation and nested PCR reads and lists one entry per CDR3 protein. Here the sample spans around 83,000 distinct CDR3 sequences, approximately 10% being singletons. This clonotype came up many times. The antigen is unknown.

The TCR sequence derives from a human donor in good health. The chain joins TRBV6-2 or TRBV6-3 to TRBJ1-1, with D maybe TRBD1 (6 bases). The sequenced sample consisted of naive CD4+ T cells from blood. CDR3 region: CASSYGTWTVNTEAFF. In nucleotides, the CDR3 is TGTGCCAGCAGTTACGGGACGTGGACAGTGAACACTGAAGCTTTCTTT.